The clone carrying this TCR beta chain was counted many times. Its target is not known. Researchers used genomic DNA as the template to profile TCR beta VDJ and CDR3. Via MiXCR, TCRdb re-called the reads, giving one row per CDR3 protein. The data hold around 430,000 distinct CDR3 sequences, with approximately 32% observed a single time. The entry originates in a study of CD8+CD57+ T cells in acquired aplastic anemia. Trimming removed 1 base at V and 6 bases at J, with 12 bases between. From germline, CDR1 is SEHNR and CDR2 FQNEAQ (reference sequence). This CDR3 is built from 14 residues. Patients included in sequencing had previously demonstrated CD8+CD57+ cell expansion by flow cytometry. General study results and limits: Researchers reported that CD8+ Simpson's diversity was not significantly different in patients versus controls.

Input material: sorted CD4+, CD8+, or CD8+CD57+ T cells (not recorded which) from PBMCs. The sequence derives from a human donor with aplastic anemia. The chain links TRBV7-9 to TRBJ1-2, with D perhaps matching TRBD1 (6 bases). CDR3 region: CASSLDRVNHGYTF. The CDR3 nucleotides read TGTGCCAGCAGCTTAGACAGGGTAAACCATGGCTACACCTTC.